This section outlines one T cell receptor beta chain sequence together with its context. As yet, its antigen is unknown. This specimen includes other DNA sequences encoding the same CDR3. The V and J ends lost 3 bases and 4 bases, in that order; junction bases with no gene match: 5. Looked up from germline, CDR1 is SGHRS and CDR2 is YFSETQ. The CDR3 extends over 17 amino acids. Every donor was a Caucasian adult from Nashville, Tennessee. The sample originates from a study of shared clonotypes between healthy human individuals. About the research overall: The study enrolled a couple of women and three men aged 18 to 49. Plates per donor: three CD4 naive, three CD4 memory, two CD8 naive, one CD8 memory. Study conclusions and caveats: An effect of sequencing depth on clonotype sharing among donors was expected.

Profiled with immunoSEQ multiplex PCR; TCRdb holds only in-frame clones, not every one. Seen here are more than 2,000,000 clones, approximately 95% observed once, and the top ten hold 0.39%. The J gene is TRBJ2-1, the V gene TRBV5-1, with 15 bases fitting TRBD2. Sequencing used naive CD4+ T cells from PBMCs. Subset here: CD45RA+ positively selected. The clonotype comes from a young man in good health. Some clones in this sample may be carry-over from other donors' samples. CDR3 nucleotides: TGCGCCAGCAGCTGGGGACTAGCGGGAGGCTTATACAATGAGCAGTTCTTC. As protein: CASSWGLAGGLYNEQFF. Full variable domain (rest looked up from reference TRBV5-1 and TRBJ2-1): KAGVTQTPRYLIKTRGQQVTLSCSPISGHRSVSWYQQTPGQGLQFLFEYFSETQRNKGNFPGRFSGRQFSNSRSEMNVSTLELGDSALYLCASSWGLAGGLYNEQFFGPGTRLTVL.